This T cell receptor (beta chain) was identified during a study of cytomegalovirus exposure and HLA in healthy donors (dated by TCRdb to about 2017). For the study in its entirety: In an earlier analysis of several hundred of the donors, around 300 Gb of sequence data and about 110 million unique TCR beta sequences from about 179 million T cells were reported. Of the 398 genotyped donors, roughly 85% fell in the genetic ancestry cluster associated with self-reported Caucasian donors. In the later analysis, no new phenotypic data were used to find candidate immune exposures; instead, reliance was placed on TCR beta sequences and their occurrence across donors. In an earlier analysis of 587 of the donors, high-throughput TCR beta sequencing was used to judge whether each TCR beta V gene segment behaved as functional or pseudogenic. The study combined high-throughput TCR immunosequencing, statistical association of individual TCRs with disease status, and machine learning to predict cytomegalovirus infection status. HLA typing covered class I and class II loci at four-digit resolution. The T cell repertoires of around 730 subjects were profiled by immunosequencing and related to cytomegalovirus serostatus. All discovery cohort repertoires had been generated using a single sequencing platform. Genome-wide SNP genotypes for about 65% of the roughly 670 donors were used in a later genetic analysis, which treated that subset as a discovery cohort. Donor age, sex, ethnicity and CMV serostatus were collected together with the repertoire data. A separate validation cohort of 100 to 150 different subjects was used in addition to the roughly 670-subject first cohort. Across about 370 genotyped donors of the cohort, an average of 235,054 unique TCR beta nucleotide sequences per donor were sequenced, and roughly 20% of those sequences were non-productive. Around 320 gigabases of sequencing data and roughly 90 million unique TCR sequences were included in an early release covering about 700 HLA-typed donors. To study patterns of TCR occurrence, a later analysis re-analyzed previously published TCR beta repertoires from around 660 donors and added high-resolution HLA genotyping. About five DR-DQ haplotypes were handled as single units for association and clustering, since linkage in the cohort was strong. The study was designed to test whether signatures of past pathogen exposure could be identified by cataloging public T cell receptors. The number of donors typed differed by locus, with 629-630 for A, B, C, DRB1 and DQB1, 522 for DQA1, about 610 for DPA1, and some 470 for DPB1.

On this clone: Its antigen specificity is not known. Base qualities are not recorded, but no much larger clone differs from it by a single base. The sample contains more than one DNA sequence encoding this CDR3.

There are 14 amino acids in the CDR3, from cysteine to phenylalanine inclusive. Only CDR3 DNA is held: 42 bases, read in frame from base 1. CDR1 and CDR2 were assigned from the germline V gene (reference sequence) as SGHNT and YYREEE. The V end gives up 7 bases and the J end 5 bases, leaving 6 bases in the junction not matched to a gene. Receptors were amplified or captured by the immunoSEQ multiplex PCR assay. For the multiplex PCR, a mixture combining 60 forward primers for TCR Vbeta segments and 13 reverse primers for TCR Jbeta segments was used. Amplification of the CDR3 region of rearranged TCR beta genes was performed with a multiplex PCR assay on genomic DNA. Amplified TCR beta libraries were sequenced as 87-base-pair reads on the Illumina HiSeq System. On the authors' methods: A later analysis tallied 70 million to 100 million unique TCR beta chains across the 666 repertoires, and some 10 million of those chains were shared by two or more donors. Raw reads were error-corrected and collapsed into unique sequences with a nearest-neighbor algorithm that merged closely related sequences to remove PCR and sequencing errors. V, D and J gene segments were assigned by aligning CDR3 sequences to IMGT reference sequences. Each retained sequence needed at least a six-nucleotide match to both a V gene segment and a J gene segment. Rearrangements were classified as productive when the CDR3 lacked stop codons and remained in frame with V and J, and all other rearrangements were classified as non-productive. Following IMGT convention, CDR3 was defined as the stretch from the second conserved V-encoded cysteine up to the conserved J-encoded phenylalanine. The earlier analysis of approximately 590 of the donors excluded any sequence lacking an unambiguous match to a single V gene segment. In an earlier analysis of approximately 590 of the donors, a V segment was called functional when productive rearrangements were above 56.7%, and segregating when the standard deviation between donors exceeded 5%. A statistical classification framework was built to diagnose cytomegalovirus status from the catalog of TCR beta chain sequences. A later analysis assigned V and J genes by comparing TCR nucleotide sequences with IMGT/GENE-DB human TR gene sequences. The TCRdist pipeline was used in a later analysis to assign CDR3 sequences and most-parsimonious VDJ recombination scenarios. In a later analysis, every TCR beta chain was defined by the combination of its CDR3 amino acid sequence and its V-gene family, and reads without a unique V-gene family were dropped. A later analysis removed over 500 highly shared, low-generation-probability nucleotide sequences to deal with suspected cross-contamination and a sequencing artifact. In a later analysis, a clonal expansion index was calculated for each public chain from normalized within-repertoire ranks of inferred template counts. A later analysis computed generation probabilities with a VDJ recombination model fitted to out-of-frame rearrangements, and checked the results against IGoR. In a later analysis, TCR-TCR, TCR-HLA and TCR-CMV co-occurrence was scored with hypergeometric tests, and a repertoire-size bias correction was applied to TCR pairs. A later analysis estimated false discovery rates by permuting HLA or CMV assignments 20 times. In a later analysis, co-occurring TCRs were grouped using DBSCAN, with TCRdist sequence similarity added in when clustering inside HLA-allele-positive subsets. Co-occurrence clustering excluded repertoires with fewer than 30,000 or more than 120,000 public chains, plus five with anomalous nucleotide sharing. Here the immuneACCESS table is served through TCRdb, limited to in-frame sequences with V and J called. Missing clones are a known gap in these copies; in checked studies unresolved V genes cover under half, and the rest lacks a known reason. V, J and clone size reflect that table, while D and trimming were determined from the DNA. The sample has approximately 130,000 clones on record, roughly 79% of them singletons. The ten largest clones represent around 3.2% of the sample.

Summary of the overall study and its limitations: Broadly in line with IMGT annotations, most TCR beta V segments showed up in productive rearrangements about 87% or about 30% of the time in an earlier analysis of approximately 640 of the donors. In vitro tests confirmed that a few of the cytomegalovirus-associated TCR beta chains recognize cytomegalovirus antigens. Specific HLA alleles were associated with 15,000 to 20,000 TCR beta sequences at a false discovery rate of 0.05 in a later analysis. When HLA alleles, especially DR and DQ, strongly co-occurred, attributing TCR associations to individual alleles was difficult. The study gave a list of under 200 TCR beta chains associated with cytomegalovirus. According to the authors, the approach could potentially be generalized to other disease states and immunological phenotypes. Immune exposure information for the cohort was limited to CMV serostatus. A later analysis found that TCR association rates varied across HLA loci, with DRB1 alleles showing the most associated TCRs and HLA-C alleles the fewest. Most TCR sequences were observed very rarely across donors, whereas some public TCRs were present in many individuals. According to a later analysis, parvovirus B19, influenza, CMV and Epstein-Barr virus appeared linked to several top co-occurrence clusters. The presence/absence analyses assumed that sequencing depth was roughly uniform across donors, and that assumption may not be true. The classifier was reported to diagnose cytomegalovirus status with high specificity and sensitivity in both the original cohort and the validation cohort. Linkage disequilibrium might explain the correlated functional status among segregating V segments, but an unknown experimental factor could not be ruled out. A later genetic analysis associated a missense DCLRE1C variant with V-gene and J-gene trimming of TCR beta chains, and an independent cohort replicated the association. A cluster of highly shared sequence variants was judged likely to be a technical artifact of the sequencing pipeline. According to a later analysis, most CMV-associated TCR beta chains appeared to be HLA-restricted, and the HLA associations seemed to be driven largely by CMV exposure. Some IMGT-functional V segments, including TRBV6-2 and TRBV6-3, could not be told apart with the 87-base-pair reads, so those segments were excluded. A later genetic analysis reported fewer N-insertions in productive TCRs among donors in an Asian-associated ancestry cluster than the roughly 690-donor mean. In this cohort, only TCR beta chains were sequenced, and detectable features were limited by the absence of alpha or paired-chain data. A later analysis found that HLA-associated TCR beta chains were more clonally expanded and had lower generation probabilities than equally common non-associated chains. The earlier analysis of approximately 540 of the donors excluded 15 to 20 rarely observed V segments, including chromosome 9 orphons, because counts were too low. A further reported finding was that TCR beta sequences accurately predicted the HLA-A and HLA-B alleles for most subjects in the first cohort. Because HLA typing was unavailable for some donors at each locus, only the typed subset was used in association tests.

In total, 630 or so healthy bone marrow donors made up the cohort. All cohort members were sampled while nominally healthy, although unrecorded immune exposures were likely present. The donor was CMV seronegative and belonged to the group of several hundred seronegative cohort members. A peripheral blood sample was collected from each donor, and TCR beta sequencing was performed on peripheral blood mononuclear cells. The Qiagen DNeasy Blood Extraction Kit was used to extract genomic DNA from the blood cell samples. The specimen sequenced was PBMCs. This chain joins TRBV5-4 to TRBJ1-6, and 7 junction bases match TRBD1. The clonotype comes from a man aged 30-40 years in good health and CMV-seronegative. The CDR3 is CASRQGFDNSPLHF. The sequenced DNA is TGTGCCAGCCGACAGGGTTTCGATAATTCACCCCTCCACTTT. Here the CDR3 is joined to the reference TRBV5-4 and TRBJ1-6 genes, and the full variable domain is: ETGVTQSPTHLIKTRGQQVTLRCSSQSGHNTVSWYQQALGQGPQFIFQYYREEENGRGNFPPRFSGLQFPNYSSELNVNALELDDSALYLCASRQGFDNSPLHFGNGTRLTVT.